These 30 T cell receptor beta chains were sequenced from one sample in a study of T cell repertoires in cytomegalovirus infection. TCRdb independently ran MiXCR on the reads; one entry per CDR3 protein. Found here are about 740,000 distinct CDR3 sequences, approximately 34% of them singletons; the top ten hold around 2.8%. The sample taken for sequencing was PBMCs. All receptors derive from a human donor in good health (CMV status not recorded). Some clones in this sample may be carry-over from other donors' samples.

This clonotype was picked up a small number of times. V and J are TRBV4-1 and TRBJ2-7, with 8 bases identical to TRBD1. Per germline, CDR1 MGHRA and CDR2 YSYEKL. With V trimmed by 0 bases and J by 2 bases, 3 bases remained unmatched. This CDR3 is built from 15 residues. In DNA form, the CDR3 reads TGCGCCAGCAGCCAAGAGGACAGGGCAACCTACGAGCAGTACTTC. It is translated as CASSQEDRATYEQYF.

The CDR3 loop is CASSLYRDSPLHF. CDR3 in DNA: TGTGCCAGCAGCTTATACAGAGATTCACCCCTCCACTTT. The rearrangement links TRBV11-3 to TRBJ1-6; D ambiguous. Trimming took 2 bases from V and 8 from J, leaving 7 bases between them. Per germline, CDR1 SGHNT and CDR2 YENEEA. This CDR3 has 13 amino acids.

This clonotype was counted once. The J gene is TRBJ1-5, the V gene TRBV2; the D is unclear. With 4 bases removed from V and 1 base from J, the gap between germline ends came to 8 bases. CDR1 is SNHLY, CDR2 FYNNEI, per germline. The CDR3 length is 14 residues. CDR3 loop: CASSAEGSNQPQHF. The CDR3 nucleotides are TGTGCCAGCAGTGCCGAGGGAAGCAATCAGCCCCAGCATTTT.

The genes are TRBV6-2 or TRBV6-3 and TRBJ2-7; 12 bases agree with TRBD2. Germline CDR1 reads MNHEY; CDR2 reads SVGEGT. The CDR3 loop spans 15 amino acids. Losses at the gene ends were 10 bases for V and 7 bases for J; bases not matched to a gene: 14. This CDR3 is CATHRETSGSWEQYF. The CDR3 nucleotides are TGTGCCACCCACCGAGAGACTAGCGGGAGTTGGGAGCAGTACTTC.

For this clonotype: One end of the junction fails to match germline, which may point to a read error. This sequence joins TRBV7-8 and TRBJ1-5; D is perhaps TRBD1 (5 bases). CDR1 and CDR2 (germline): SGHVS, FQNEAQ. The CDR3 contains 16 residues. The DNA of the CDR3 is TGTGCCAGCAGCTTGGGGCGGCAGGGACTCAATCAGCCCCAGAATTTT. Translated, it gives CASSLGRQGLNQPQNF.

In its sample, this clonotype was seen a few times. This chain links TRBV7-2 with TRBJ2-2; perhaps TRBD1 as D (6 bases). Germline values: CDR1 SGHTA, CDR2 FQGNSA. CDR3 size: 16 residues. V was clipped by 0 bases and J by 0 bases, with 8 bases between them. CDR3: CASSLARGSNTGELFF. For the CDR3, the DNA is TGTGCCAGCAGCTTAGCCAGGGGATCGAACACCGGGGAGCTGTTTTTT.

V and J are TRBV28 and TRBJ1-2, with D perhaps TRBD1 (5 bases). CDR1 and CDR2 (germline): MDHEN, SYDVKM. This CDR3 comprises 16 residues. V was clipped by 1 base and J by 4 bases, with 16 bases between them. This chain's CDR3 is CASSLLWQGRPYGYTF. Written as DNA, the CDR3 is TGTGCCAGCAGTTTATTATGGCAGGGTCGACCCTATGGCTACACCTTC.

This clonotype was counted ten times or more. The chain recombines TRBV7-9 with TRBJ2-3; 13 nucleotides line up with TRBD2. The CDR3 sequence is 16 residues long. Germline V gene data show CDR1 as SEHNR and CDR2 as FQNEAQ (reference sequence). Trimming cost V 5 bases and J 8 bases; bases outside gene matches: 10. CDR3 nucleotides: TGTGCCAGCAGCACGACTAGCGGGGGGAGGAAGAGTACGCAGTATTTT. It specifies CASSTTSGGRKSTQYF.

The chain carries TRBV11-2 and TRBJ1-2; no definite D call. The CDR3 is made up of 13 amino acids. The germline gives CDR1 SGHAT, CDR2 FQNNGV. V was cut by 1 base and J by 4 bases, with 7 bases left in between. The CDR3 DNA reads TGTGCCAGCAGCTTAGTAGGCACCTATGGCTACACCTTC. Translated, it gives CASSLVGTYGYTF.

This clonotype was counted only a few times. The gene calls are TRBV7-8 and TRBJ1-5, with D unresolved. CDR3 length: 15 residues. Per germline, CDR1 SGHVS and CDR2 FQNEAQ. V dropped 1 base and J dropped 5 bases, with 12 bases sitting between them. The CDR3 here is CASSLEGGEDQPQHF. CDR3 sequence (DNA): TGTGCCAGCAGCTTAGAAGGTGGGGAGGATCAGCCCCAGCATTTT.

This clonotype was recorded a few times. The V gene is TRBV7-9, the J gene TRBJ2-2, with 10 bases identical to TRBD2. Germline V CDR1 and CDR2: SEHNR, FQNEAQ (reference sequence). J lost 0 bases, V lost 6 bases, and 10 bases had no gene match. The CDR3 is made up of 18 amino acids. The CDR3 sequence is CASRAWLAGDSNTGELFF. CDR3 in DNA: TGTGCCAGCAGAGCGTGGCTAGCGGGAGACTCGAACACCGGGGAGCTGTTTTTT.

The table lists this clonotype with a count of one. At one boundary the junction diverges from the germline segment, which might be a read error. The chain carries TRBV5-3 and TRBJ1-3; perhaps TRBD1 as D (6 bases). TRBV5-3 is treated as an ORF (open reading frame) with a function not yet certain. The CDR3 extends over 16 amino acids. The CDR3 spells CASSSGQGRRGNTIYF. The CDR3 DNA follows: TGTGCCAGCAGCTCGGGACAAGGGCGGCGTGGAAACACCATATATTTT.

This clonotype came up a few times. The genes are TRBV7-9 and TRBJ2-1; weak D call: TRBD1 (6 bases). Germline assignment: CDR1 SEHNR and CDR2 FQNEAQ (reference sequence). The CDR3 is 15 residues long. V lost 5 bases and J lost 1, with 12 bases in between. The CDR3 reads CASSNRVGSYNEQFF. The CDR3 nucleotides are TGTGCCAGCAGCAACAGGGTGGGGTCCTACAATGAGCAGTTCTTC.

The chain employs TRBV19 and TRBJ2-1; TRBD2 matches 8 bases. Unmatched junction bases numbered 11, after V lost 4 bases and J lost 3 bases. The CDR3 extends over 17 amino acids. Looked up from germline, CDR1 is LNHDA and CDR2 is SQIVND (reference sequence). The CDR3 loop reads CASSTSGPLGYYNEQFF. The CDR3 nucleotides are TGTGCCAGTAGTACTAGCGGGCCCCTCGGGTACTACAATGAGCAGTTCTTC.

This clonotype was detected many times. The chain carries TRBV7-6 and TRBJ1-5, with D possibly matching TRBD1 (5 bases). Germline V lookup: CDR1 SGHVS, CDR2 FNYEAQ. This CDR3 comprises 16 residues. Trimming removed 1 base at V and 5 bases at J, with 15 bases between. CDR3 amino acids: CASSLGGPGRYQPQHF. DNA for the CDR3: TGTGCCAGCAGCTTAGGGGGCCCTGGACGGTATCAGCCCCAGCATTTT.

The chain uses TRBV2 and TRBJ2-7, with unresolved D. Between the trimmed V and J ends, which lost 1 base and 7 bases, there was a span of 5 bases. CDR3 length equals 11 residues. Germline CDR1 SNHLY, CDR2 FYNNEI. CDR3 region: CASSEESEQYF. For the CDR3, the DNA is TGTGCCAGCAGTGAAGAGTCAGAGCAGTACTTC.

The chain is built from TRBV18 and TRBJ2-5; maybe TRBD1 (5 bases). Germline CDR1 KGHSH, CDR2 LQKENI. The CDR3 consists of 14 residues. The ends were cut back, 5 bases at V and 3 bases at J, with 13 bases in the middle. CDR3 coding DNA: TGTGCCAGCTCAGCGACCCTAGGGGAAGAGACCCAGTACTTC. Residues: CASSATLGEETQYF.

This clonotype was counted only a few times. The chain employs TRBV7-6 and TRBJ1-1; 7 bases line up with TRBD1. Germline V gives CDR1 SGHVS, CDR2 FNYEAQ. This CDR3 spans 15 amino acids. J gave up 7 bases and V 0 bases, and 8 bases lay outside the gene matches. Written as DNA, the CDR3 is TGTGCCAGCAGCTTAGCGGAGGGGGCACGAGGTGAAGCTTTCTTT. Protein product: CASSLAEGARGEAFF. The variable domain in full, completed from reference TRBV7-6 and TRBJ1-1, reads GAGVSQSPRYKVTKRGQDVALRCDPISGHVSLYWYRQALGQGPEFLTYFNYEAQQDKSGLPNDRFSAERPEGSISTLTIQRTEQRDSAMYRCASSLAEGARGEAFFGQGTRLTVV.

Worth noting for this clonotype: A read error may account for a junction end that differs from germline. This chain connects TRBV28 to TRBJ1-1, with D hard to call. The CDR3 is 12 amino acids. CDR1 and CDR2 (germline): MDHEN, SYDVKM. This CDR3 is CDSRRTTPEAFF. The CDR3, as DNA: TGTGACAGCCGCCGAACCACCCCTGAAGCTTTCTTT. Variable domain in full (rest from reference TRBV28 and TRBJ1-1): DVKVTQSSRYLVKRTGEKVFLECVQDMDHENMFWYRQDPGLGLRLIYFSYDVKMKEKGDIPEGYSVSREKKERFSLILESASTNQTSMYLCDSRRTTPEAFFGQGTRLTVV.

This clonotype was picked up a small number of times. The chain links TRBV28 to TRBJ1-2, with 7 bases that match TRBD1. This CDR3 region has 15 residues. In germline, CDR1 is MDHEN, CDR2 SYDVKM. Trimming at V came to 2 bases and at J to 8 bases, leaving 11 bases not matched to a gene. The CDR3 sequence: CASSLPTGFEPGYTF. The DNA of the CDR3 is TGTGCCAGCAGTTTACCGACAGGGTTTGAGCCCGGCTACACCTTC.

A remark on this clonotype: The junction and the germline gene differ at one end; a read error may be behind it. The J gene is TRBJ2-3, the V gene TRBV7-8, with 16 nucleotides matching TRBD2. Germline V gene data show CDR1 as SGHVS and CDR2 as FQNEAQ. The CDR3 contains 19 residues. CDR3 region: CARSFPGLAGGRMADTQYF. The CDR3 nucleotides are TGTGCCCGCAGCTTTCCGGGACTAGCGGGGGGGCGGATGGCAGATACGCAGTATTTT.

This clonotype was recorded many times. The V and J genes are TRBV7-8 and TRBJ2-1, with 7 bases lining up with TRBD1. Germline values: CDR1 SGHVS, CDR2 FQNEAQ. Trimming cost V 5 bases and J 7 bases; bases outside gene matches: 14. The CDR3 spans 16 residues. CDR3 in DNA: TGTGCCAGCAGCGGTCCCGGACAGGTTTCCTGGAATGAGCAGTTCTTC. Its translation: CASSGPGQVSWNEQFF.

This clonotype was found many times. The chain couples TRBV11-2 to TRBJ1-1; D possibly corresponds to TRBD1 (5 bases). V gave up 1 base and J gave up 2 bases, with 11 bases separating them. Germline V gene data show CDR1 as SGHAT and CDR2 as FQNNGV. The CDR3 is 15 amino acids. The CDR3 nucleotides are TGTGCCAGCAGCTTAGCGAGGGGTTTAAACACTGAAGCTTTCTTT. This codes for CASSLARGLNTEAFF.

This chain uses TRBV2 with TRBJ2-2; 7 positions agree with TRBD2. V gave up 6 bases and J gave up 1 base; unmatched junction bases: 2. The germline V gene encodes CDR1 SNHLY and CDR2 FYNNEI. The CDR3 is 14 amino acids. The DNA of the CDR3 is TGTGCCAGCAGAGGGACTATGAACACCGGGGAGCTGTTTTTT. Translating it yields CASRGTMNTGELFF.

This clonotype was seen more than once but under ten times. The V call is TRBV7-9, the J call TRBJ2-3; the match to TRBD1 covers 9 bases. J gave up 6 bases and V 5 bases, and 9 bases lay outside the gene matches. The CDR3 runs to 15 residues. Germline-derived CDR1 and CDR2 are SEHNR and FQNEAQ (reference sequence). CDR3 nucleotide sequence: TGTGCCAGCAGCCCCGGGGACAGGGTTTGGGATACGCAGTATTTT. Translated: CASSPGDRVWDTQYF.

This clonotype has a count of ten or more. The chain joins TRBV7-8 to TRBJ2-7; D remains ambiguous. With 10 bases removed from V and 0 bases from J, the gap between germline ends came to 16 bases. The CDR3 is made up of 14 amino acids. Germline values: CDR1 SGHVS, CDR2 FQNEAQ. CDR3 sequence reads: CATTGAESSYEQYF. The CDR3 DNA sequence: TGTGCCACTACCGGAGCAGAAAGCTCCTACGAGCAGTACTTC.

On this clonotype itself: An end of the junction differs from the germline gene, which may be a read error. CDR3 in DNA: TGTGCCGGCAGCCGCGACAGAAGGGCTTTCTTT. Protein product: CAGSRDRRAFF. This rearrangement joins TRBV12-3 or TRBV12-4 to TRBJ1-1; perhaps TRBD1 as D (5 bases). The CDR3 is 11 residues long.

This rearrangement joins TRBV29-1 to TRBJ2-1; 12 bases are shared with TRBD2. The germline V gene encodes CDR1 SQVTM and CDR2 ANQGSEA. The CDR3 consists of 16 residues. After removal of 0 bases from V and 8 bases from J, the junction contained 8 bases not matched to a gene. The DNA for the CDR3 is TGCAGCGTTGAAGATCGGATACGGACTAGCGGGGATGAGCAGTTCTTC. Protein sequence: CSVEDRIRTSGDEQFF.

This chain links TRBV12-3 or TRBV12-4 with TRBJ2-3; D is possibly TRBD2 (6 bases). The CDR3 is 12 residues long. V lost 6 bases, J lost 4 bases, and 8 bases lay in between. The CDR3 coding sequence is TGTGCCAGCAGCGGAGGGGCAGATACGCAGTATTTT. Protein: CASSGGADTQYF.

This clonotype was found once. This rearrangement joins TRBV11-2 to TRBJ2-7, with 8 nucleotides matching TRBD1. The CDR3 totals 14 residues. Germline trimming cut 4 bases from V and 1 base from J; bases unmatched to any gene: 3. Germline V lookup: CDR1 SGHAT, CDR2 FQNNGV. In DNA, the CDR3 is TGTGCCAGCAGCTGGGACAGGTGGTCCTACGAGCAGTACTTC. It encodes CASSWDRWSYEQYF.